Each of the 8 T cell receptor beta chains below was sequenced from the same sample in a study of technical replicates of blood from several donors. This table comes from immunoSEQ multiplex PCR, and its TCRdb copy is limited to in-frame clones, with some not included. The sample comprises some 96,000 clones, nearly 97% of which are singletons, and 0.2% to 0.25% rests with the top ten. Sequencing was done on a sample of T cells isolated from PBMCs. All receptors come from a human donor in good health.

This clone has just a few counts. The chain employs TRBV6-5 and TRBJ1-5; 10 bases are a match to TRBD1. Trimming took 5 bases from V and 7 from J; bases not matched to a gene: 5. Germline lookup yields CDR1 MNHEY and CDR2 SVGAGI. The CDR3 runs 14 residues. CDR3 region: CASSAGTGDQPQHF. The CDR3 nucleotides are TGTGCCAGCAGTGCCGGGACAGGGGACCAGCCCCAGCATTTT.

The V call is TRBV5-5, the J call TRBJ2-3, with D possibly being TRBD2 (7 bases). Between the trimmed V and J ends, which lost 1 base and 0 bases, there was a span of 12 bases. Germline V gene lookup returns CDR1 SGHKS and CDR2 YYEKEE (reference sequence). This CDR3 spans 16 amino acids. CDR3 sequence: CASSLRGGASTDTQYF. The CDR3 nucleotides are TGTGCCAGCAGCTTGAGGGGGGGTGCTAGCACAGATACGCAGTATTTT.

This chain links TRBV27 with TRBJ1-1; tentatively, D is TRBD1 (6 bases). This CDR3 region has 11 residues. The V gene's germline CDR1 is MNHEY and CDR2 SMNVEV (reference sequence). Trimming took off 6 bases at V and 8 bases at J, with 10 bases between the two ends. CDR3 coding DNA: TGTGCCAGCAGCTCTACAGGGGAAGCTTTCTTT. This encodes CASSSTGEAFF.

The rearrangement uses TRBV5-1 and TRBJ1-3; unclear D gene. In germline, CDR1 is SGHRS, CDR2 YFSETQ. This CDR3 is built from 16 residues. Trimming left V 0 bases short and J 4 bases short, with 14 bases between. CDR3 bases: TGCGCCAGCAGCTTGGCACCGGGTACGGAAGGAAACACCATATATTTT. Its translation is CASSLAPGTEGNTIYF.

The DNA for the CDR3 is TGTGCCAGCAGCCAGACCCCGGGGAGCGGGAGTTACGAGCAGTACTTC. Its protein is CASSQTPGSGSYEQYF. The chain joins TRBV14 to TRBJ2-7; TRBD2 matches 8 bases. There are 16 residues in the CDR3. The germline gives CDR1 SGHDN, CDR2 FVKESK. J was trimmed by 4 bases and V by 3 bases; bases with no gene match: 11.

The chain has TRBV30 and TRBJ2-5, with a tentative D call TRBD2 (6 bases). CDR3 size: 15 residues. V lost 1 base and J 5 bases, leaving 17 bases between the germline ends. The germline gives CDR1 GTSNPN, CDR2 SVGIG (reference sequence). The CDR3 reads CAWSGLWGRRETQYF. CDR3 DNA sequence: TGTGCCTGGAGTGGCCTATGGGGGAGGAGGGAGACCCAGTACTTC.

V gene TRBV7-8 combines with J gene TRBJ1-4; D remains unclear. This CDR3 comprises 17 residues. Trimming removed 5 bases at V and 7 bases at J, with 23 bases between. Germline-derived CDR1 and CDR2 are SGHVS and FQNEAQ. DNA of the CDR3: TGTGCCAGCAGCCCCCCCCTGCGGCTGGCCCCCACTGAAAAACTGTTTTTT. It translates to CASSPPLRLAPTEKLFF.

J is TRBJ1-5 and V is TRBV6-6, with D unclear. Per the germline V gene, CDR1 is MNHNY and CDR2 is SVGAGI (reference sequence). This CDR3 region has 13 residues. V shed 7 bases and J shed 2 bases, with 9 bases lying between them. The CDR3 coding sequence is TGTGCCAGCACAGGTTTGGGCAATCAGCCCCAGCATTTT. Encoded protein: CASTGLGNQPQHF.